This T cell receptor beta chain appears in the sequencing data of a study of cytomegalovirus exposure and HLA in healthy donors. General observations from the study: Among TCR beta chains, those listed as cytomegalovirus-associated numbered approximately 150. It is likely that the observed cluster of highly shared sequence variants was a sequencing artifact. In vitro confirmation showed three CMV-associated chains to be CMV antigen specific.

The CDR3 contains 10 residues. The V gene's germline CDR1 is ENHRY and CDR2 SYGVKD. The PCR was carried out with 60 Vbeta primers and 13 Jbeta primers. Libraries were prepared by immunoSEQ multiplex PCR; TCRdb keeps only in-frame clonotypes and omits some of them. The sample carries under 150,000 clones, around four fifths recorded once. A word on this clone: The antigen remains unidentified. Relative to the germline gene, one junction end is altered; a read error may explain this.

The source of this sequence is a man younger than 40 in good health and CMV-seronegative. This rearrangement joins TRBV10-3 to TRBJ2-3; D may be TRBD2 (6 bases). The sequenced material came from PBMCs. The CDR3 sequence is CAIGDFPSSF. CDR3 nucleotide sequence: TGTGCCATCGGGGACTTTCCCAGCTCCTTT.